The TCR beta chain under discussion was sequenced for a study of regulatory T cells in long-lasting Graves disease (dated by TCRdb to the early 2020s). Broadly, across the study: Persistent Graves' disease was defined as persistently positive TSH receptor autoantibodies together with antithyroid drug treatment for over 5 years. TCR sequencing covered around 13 persistent and approximately 20 newly diagnosed Graves' disease patients, approximately 33 samples in total. Persistent Graves' disease patients in the clinical cohort had taken antithyroid drugs for approximately 9.5 years on average. This study used TCR sequencing and RNA sequencing of peripheral blood to compare persistent Graves' disease patients against newly diagnosed Graves' disease patients. The study took place in China and was registered as a clinical trial.

The library relied on multiplex PCR. Sequenced on an Illumina HiSeq 4000. iRepertoire HTBI primers and Arm-PCR amplification of CDR3 regions were used to construct TCR beta libraries. PCR products were gel purified before sequencing. From the authors' description of their analysis: Gene usage analysis of CDR3 amino acid clonotypes relied on the 60 or so TRBV and around 14 TRBJ segments identified across samples. COPE and FqMerger were used to merge filtered high-quality paired reads into contigs. BLAST was used to align contigs to IMGT TRBV, TRBD and TRBJ reference genes, and CDR3 was defined according to IMGT. Any clonotype with a frequency above 0.1% was counted as a highly expanded clone. Shannon entropy served as the measure of repertoire diversity, while the Gini coefficient captured V-J evenness. Public clonotypes were defined as clonotypes shared by more than one individual. TCRdb redid the processing of the public reads, applying fastp at Q25 and MiXCR, and retained in-frame beta chains. Rows merge per CDR3 protein into single entries with the most common DNA and genes. TCRdb, not the authors, supplied the V and J calls. The sample table lists about 310,000 distinct CDR3 sequences, around 20% of them with a count of one. About 61% of the sample comes from the top ten.

This clonotype was found many times. It has no known antigen specificity. Per-base qualities were not stored, and no clone one base away is much larger. The research as a whole found: Preferential use of TRBV28, TRBJ1-2 and TRBJ2-5 was observed in persistent disease, whereas TRBV20-1 and TRBJ2-1 were favored in newly diagnosed disease. Only the TCR beta chain was sequenced and analyzed. Compared with newly diagnosed patients, patients with persistent Graves' disease had lower TCR Shannon entropy and fewer highly expanded clones, which suggests clonal expansion. The study examined only peripheral blood because the primary lesion, thyroid tissue, could not be accessed. A larger number of public clonotypes was shared among persistent patients (around 3,000) than among newly diagnosed patients (more than 850). As a limitation, the authors acknowledged that the small sample size may reduce accuracy.

Taken with the paper, the label for time point translates to: persistent/refractory GD, antithyroid drugs over 5 years with positive TRAb. For both TCR sequencing and RNA sequencing, RNA was extracted from PBMCs using TRIzol. Graves' disease was diagnosed according to American Thyroid Association guidelines. Patients for the study were recruited at an endocrinology department in Xi'an, China. From each patient, roughly 9 milliliters of peripheral blood was collected into an EDTA anticoagulant tube. Ficoll Paque Plus density gradient separation was used to isolate PBMCs, and no further T cell sorting was performed. An Agilent 2100 Bioanalyzer and agarose gel were used to assess RNA quality, and a NanoDrop 2000 was used to measure RNA concentration. Compared with germline, V lacks 2 bases and J lacks 2 bases; bases without a gene match: 6. Sequences SGHTA (CDR1) and FQGNSA (CDR2) are obtained from the germline V gene. The CDR3 measures 16 amino acids from cysteine to phenylalanine. CDR3 DNA only is kept here, 48 bases in frame from base 1.

Sample: peripheral blood mononuclear cells (PBMCs), taken when the disease was refractory, from a patient treated with antithyroid drugs. This clonotype was sampled from a female donor with Graves disease. This chain is built from TRBV7-2 and TRBJ2-3; 8 central nucleotides agree with TRBD2. The CDR3 region: CASSLSSGGFTDTQYF. The nucleotide sequence is TGTGCCAGCAGCTTAAGTTCGGGAGGGTTCACAGATACGCAGTATTTT.